This T cell receptor (beta chain) was observed in a study of blood T cell repertoires in COVID-19. The CDR3 covers 14 residues. The V and J ends lost 1 base and 1 base respectively, with 7 bases between them. The germline CDR1 and CDR2 sequences are LGHDT and YNNKEL (reference sequence). Sequenced by immunoSEQ multiplex PCR; TCRdb stores in-frame clones only, minus some. There are fewer than 250,000 clones in the sample; around nine tenths occur only once, and 3.7% lies in the top ten. Sequenced material: PBMCs or T cells enriched from blood (not recorded which). V is TRBV3-1 (or the pseudogene TRBV3-2) and J is TRBJ1-1, with D uncertain. The receptor was derived from a woman in her 30s who had been exposed to COVID-19. For the CDR3, the DNA is TGTGCCAGCAGCCAAGTCCCGGGGAACACTGAAGCTTTCTTT. The encoded protein is CASSQVPGNTEAFF.